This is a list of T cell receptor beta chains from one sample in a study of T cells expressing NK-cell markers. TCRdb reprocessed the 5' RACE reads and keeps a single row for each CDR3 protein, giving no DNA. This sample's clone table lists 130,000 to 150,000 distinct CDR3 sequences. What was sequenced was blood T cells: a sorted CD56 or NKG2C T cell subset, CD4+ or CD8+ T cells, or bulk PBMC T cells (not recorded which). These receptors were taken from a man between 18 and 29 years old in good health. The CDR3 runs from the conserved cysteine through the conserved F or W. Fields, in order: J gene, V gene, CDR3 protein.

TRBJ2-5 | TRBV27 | CASSSIDGGKETQYF
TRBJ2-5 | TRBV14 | CASSQEGGRETQYF
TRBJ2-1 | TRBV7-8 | CASSLDRRDSYNEQFF
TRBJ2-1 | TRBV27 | CASSLLGPRDEQFF
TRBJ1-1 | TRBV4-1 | CASSQPGAWGVEAFF
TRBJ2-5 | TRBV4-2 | CASSQGRGPKETQYF
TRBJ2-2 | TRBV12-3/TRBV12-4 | CASSYSGRGTGELFF
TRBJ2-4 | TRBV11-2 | CASSNLGGQDIQYF
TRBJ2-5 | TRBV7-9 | CASSPVHRQETQYF
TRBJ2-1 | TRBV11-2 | CASSSERSYNEQFF
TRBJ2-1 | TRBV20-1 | CSASLREEVYNEQFF
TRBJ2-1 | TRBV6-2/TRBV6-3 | CASSYAATSNEQFF
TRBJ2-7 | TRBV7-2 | CASSLDPFTYEQYF
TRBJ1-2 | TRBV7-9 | CASSDRGPKSYGYTF
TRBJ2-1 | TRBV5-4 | CASSLEQEHNEQFF
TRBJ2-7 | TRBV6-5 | CASSSKDRYEQYF
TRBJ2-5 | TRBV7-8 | CASSLSRGGRKETQYF
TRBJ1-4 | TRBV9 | CASSALGGKETNEKLFF
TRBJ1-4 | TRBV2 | CASSETQPTNEKLFF
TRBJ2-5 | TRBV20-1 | CSASTAGETQYF
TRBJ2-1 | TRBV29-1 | CSVEGLADNEQFF
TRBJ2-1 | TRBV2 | CASSPVQRSGSYNEQFF
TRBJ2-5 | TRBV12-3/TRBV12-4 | CASSSHIQETQYF
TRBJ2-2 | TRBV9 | CASRMATNTGELFF
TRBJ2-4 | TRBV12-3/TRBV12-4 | CASSFEGAGDIQYF
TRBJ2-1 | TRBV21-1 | CASSKGLAEQFF
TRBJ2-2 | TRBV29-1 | CSAPGGTGELFF
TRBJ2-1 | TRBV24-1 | CATSDLSRGPEQFF
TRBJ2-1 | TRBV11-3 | CASSLRGGNEQFF
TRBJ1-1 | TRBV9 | CASSVLDRDGTEAFF
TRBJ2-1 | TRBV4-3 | CASSQVGTSESNEQFF
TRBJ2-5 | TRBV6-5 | CASSGARETQYF
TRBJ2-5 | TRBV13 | CASSARTGQIGTKETQYF
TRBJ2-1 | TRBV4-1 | CASSQVLVGNEQFF
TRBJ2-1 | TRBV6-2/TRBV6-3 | CASSYSIGDPVRFF
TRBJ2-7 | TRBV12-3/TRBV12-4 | CASSLMGLDPYEQYF
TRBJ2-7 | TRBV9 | CASSLMGQGNEQYF
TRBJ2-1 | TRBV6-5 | CASMLVTSGRGGNEQFF
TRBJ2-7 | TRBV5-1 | CACSLGTGGRSYEQYF
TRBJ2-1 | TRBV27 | CASSSAWNEQFF
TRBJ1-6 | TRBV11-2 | CASSFWQGNGPINSPLHF
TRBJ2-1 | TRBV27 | CASSYRRNNEQFF
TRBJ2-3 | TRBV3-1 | CASSQVGAAVGTDTQYF
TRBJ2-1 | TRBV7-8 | CASSAGLAGGLYNEQFF
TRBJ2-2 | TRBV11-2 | CASSLATGLNTGELFF